Shown below are 24 T cell receptor beta chains from a single sample sequenced in a study of blood T cell repertoires in COVID-19 (TCRdb year 2020). Receptors were amplified or captured by the immunoSEQ multiplex PCR assay. Held by TCRdb, this immuneACCESS table contains in-frame sequences only and omits some clones. Under half of the omission traces to an unresolved V gene where checked; the cause of the rest is unknown. In all, the sample holds some 220,000 clones, and around 80% of those were seen once. The top ten clonotypes cover 7.2% of the sample. The sample taken for sequencing was peripheral blood. Receptors originate from a woman in her 70s with acute or convalescent COVID-19.

About this clone itself: A read error may account for a junction end that differs from germline. V is TRBV11-2 and J is TRBJ2-1; 11 bases fit TRBD2. Germline V gene data show CDR1 as SGHAT and CDR2 as FQNNGV. The CDR3 is 16 residues long. The CDR3 reads CASSLDSGGAGYEQFF. CDR3 bases: TGTGCCAGCAGCCTAGATAGCGGGGGGGCCGGGTATGAGCAGTTCTTC.

The chain is built from TRBV5-1 and TRBJ2-5, with 7 bases aligning to TRBD2. This CDR3 is 16 amino acids long. J lost 5 bases, V lost 4 bases, and 14 bases had no gene match. CDR1 SGHRS and CDR2 YFSETQ come from the germline V gene. CDR3 nucleotides: TGCGCCAGCAGCATCGGTTGGGGGGAGGGGATGGAGACCCAGTACTTC. Its translation: CASSIGWGEGMETQYF.

The J gene is TRBJ2-2, the V gene TRBV7-2; D is uncertain. V was trimmed by 0 bases and J by 4 bases, leaving 6 bases between them. This CDR3 is built from 14 residues. CDR1 and CDR2 from the germline V gene are SGHTA and FQGNSA. The CDR3 DNA reads as TGTGCCAGCAGCTTAGCGCACACCACCGGGGAGCTGTTTTTT. Protein product: CASSLAHTTGELFF.

The chain carries TRBV19 and TRBJ1-2; 7 bases are a match to TRBD1. Germline V gives CDR1 LNHDA, CDR2 SQIVND (reference sequence). CDR3 length: 16 amino acids. Unmatched junction bases numbered 15, after V lost 6 bases and J lost 5 bases. The CDR3 DNA reads as TGTGCCAGTAGCACCACCCCCCAGGGGGACTTTTATGGCTACACCTTC. Its protein is CASSTTPQGDFYGYTF.

The sample holds a few counts of this clone. The CDR3 DNA reads TGCAGGCCGTCGCGGAACACTGAAGCTTTCTTT. The encoded protein is CRPSRNTEAFF. This chain uses TRBV20-1 with TRBJ1-1; D call uncertain. Germline values: CDR1 DFQATT, CDR2 SNEGSKA (reference sequence). This CDR3 region has 11 residues.

V is TRBV6-2 or TRBV6-3 and J is TRBJ1-5; D may be TRBD1 (6 bases). Trimming took off 4 bases at V and 7 bases at J, with 11 bases between the two ends. Germline V gene sequence: CDR1 MNHEY, CDR2 SVGEGT. The length of the CDR3 is 13 residues. The CDR3 DNA reads TGTGCCAGCAGTTCAACAGGGTCCCAGCCCCAGCATTTT. Protein: CASSSTGSQPQHF.

This sequence joins TRBV9 and TRBJ2-3, with D possibly matching TRBD2 (6 bases). Trimming stripped 2 bases from V and 1 base from J, with 26 bases between. Looked up from germline, CDR1 is SGDLS and CDR2 is YYNGEE. The CDR3 spans 20 residues. The CDR3, as DNA: TGTGCCAGCAGCGTTTTTAATACGAGTTGGGGGGTGAGACGCACAGATACGCAGTATTTT. Amino acid sequence: CASSVFNTSWGVRRTDTQYF.

This clone was counted only a few times. The rearrangement uses TRBV4-2 and TRBJ2-3; D is ambiguous. The CDR3 has 16 residues. Trimming removed 0 bases at V and 0 bases at J, with 10 bases between. Germline V lookup: CDR1 LGHNA, CDR2 YNFKEQ. The CDR3 DNA reads TGTGCCAGCAGCCAAGATGGCCAGGTTAGCACAGATACGCAGTATTTT. It codes for CASSQDGQVSTDTQYF.

The chain carries TRBV18 and TRBJ2-7, with TRBD1 identical over 8 bases. Germline CDR1 KGHSH, CDR2 LQKENI. CDR3 length: 16 residues. Losses at the gene ends were 4 bases for V and 0 bases for J; bases not matched to a gene: 8. In nucleotides, the CDR3 is TGTGCCAGCTCACTAGGAGGACAGGGTAGCTCCTACGAGCAGTACGTC. Translation gives CASSLGGQGSSYEQYV.

The chain couples TRBV6-6 to TRBJ2-5; TRBD1 matches at 11 bases. V lost 6 bases to trimming and J lost 9 bases; unmatched junction nucleotides: 9. The CDR3 spans 14 residues. The germline V gene encodes CDR1 MNHNY and CDR2 SVGAGI (reference sequence). The CDR3 loop reads CASRGQGDAGAQYF. The CDR3 DNA reads TGTGCCAGCAGGGGACAGGGGGATGCAGGGGCCCAGTACTTC.

The V call is TRBV9, the J call TRBJ2-7; 8 bases match TRBD1. Germline CDR1 reads SGDLS; CDR2 reads YYNGEE. V dropped 3 bases and J dropped 6; count of bases not matched to a gene: 5. The CDR3 consists of 13 residues. The CDR3 loop reads CASSGDRGREQYF. Written as DNA, the CDR3 is TGTGCCAGCAGCGGAGACAGGGGACGCGAGCAGTACTTC.

V gene TRBV30 combines with J gene TRBJ1-1, with TRBD1 matching 9 bases. The CDR3 contains 13 residues. In germline, CDR1 is GTSNPN, CDR2 SVGIG (reference sequence). The trim removed 3 bases at V and 5 bases at J, leaving 4 bases unmatched. CDR3 sequence (DNA): TGTGCCTGGAGCGGGACAGGGCAAACTGAAGCTTTCTTT. Protein: CAWSGTGQTEAFF.

The sample holds a few counts of this clone. This chain links TRBV2 with TRBJ2-5; D possibly corresponds to TRBD2 (6 bases). CDR1 and CDR2 from the germline V gene are SNHLY and FYNNEI. The CDR3 is 13 amino acids. V was clipped by 7 bases and J by 5 bases, with 14 bases between them. CDR3 sequence: CASNYDGGETQYF. CDR3 nucleotides: TGTGCCAGCAATTACGACGGAGGGGAGACCCAGTACTTC.

The chain uses TRBV24-1 and TRBJ1-2; 7 bases map to TRBD1. Germline V lookup: CDR1 KGHDR, CDR2 SFDVKD. V was pared by 4 bases and J by 7 bases, with 2 bases of the junction left unmatched. This CDR3 spans 12 amino acids. The CDR3 DNA follows: TGTGCCACCAGTGAGCACAGGGGTGGCTACACCTTC. Translating gives CATSEHRGGYTF.

This chain uses TRBV18 with TRBJ2-1; 9 bases are a match to TRBD1. Germline CDR1 reads KGHSH; CDR2 reads LQKENI. This CDR3 has 16 amino acids. The J segment lost 7 bases and the V segment lost 4 bases, leaving 11 bases of the junction unmatched. The CDR3: CASSLGQGLEGNEQFF. The DNA of the CDR3 is TGTGCCAGCTCACTGGGACAGGGTCTAGAGGGGAATGAGCAGTTCTTC.

The V gene is TRBV27, the J gene TRBJ1-1; D unclear. Trimming stripped 6 bases from V and 5 bases from J, with 13 bases between. The germline gives CDR1 MNHEY, CDR2 SMNVEV (reference sequence). This CDR3 has 13 amino acids. The CDR3 loop reads CASSGSWRTEAFF. For the CDR3, the DNA is TGTGCCAGCAGCGGCAGCTGGAGGACTGAAGCTTTCTTT.

The chain carries TRBV11-2 and TRBJ2-3; 9 bases fit TRBD1. Germline values: CDR1 SGHAT, CDR2 FQNNGV. This CDR3 has 14 amino acids. V gave up 5 bases and J gave up 5 bases; unmatched junction bases: 5. DNA of the CDR3: TGTGCCAGCAGCAGAAGACAGGGGGAAGATACGCAGTATTTT. Its protein product is CASSRRQGEDTQYF.

Here the CDR3 reads CASSQTTSGGNEQFF. The CDR3 DNA follows: TGTGCCAGCAGCCAAACGACTAGCGGGGGAAATGAGCAGTTCTTC. The rearrangement uses TRBV3-1 (or the pseudogene TRBV3-2) and TRBJ2-1; TRBD2 aligns across 12 bases. Germline values: CDR1 LGHDT, CDR2 YNNKEL (reference sequence). Trimming removed 2 bases from V and 7 bases from J; junction bases left unmatched: 3. This CDR3 has 15 residues.

This chain links TRBV10-1 with TRBJ1-2; D is perhaps TRBD1 (6 bases). This CDR3 spans 14 amino acids. V was clipped by 4 bases and J by 7 bases, with 16 bases between them. CDR1 is WNHNN and CDR2 is SYGVQD in the germline V gene (reference sequence). CDR3 nucleotide sequence: TGCGCCAGCAGTGCTATTCGGACAGTCGGTGGCTACACCTTC. Its translation: CASSAIRTVGGYTF.

The rearrangement uses TRBV5-4 and TRBJ1-2, with 8 bases aligning to TRBD1. Trimming cost V 2 bases and J 4 bases; bases outside gene matches: 7. CDR1 is SGHNT, CDR2 YYREEE, per germline (reference sequence). The CDR3 runs 15 residues. CDR3 region: CASSFQGAPGYGYTF. The CDR3 coding sequence is TGTGCCAGCAGCTTCCAGGGGGCGCCGGGCTATGGCTACACCTTC. Together with reference TRBV5-4 and TRBJ1-2, the CDR3 gives the full variable domain: ETGVTQSPTHLIKTRGQQVTLRCSSQSGHNTVSWYQQALGQGPQFIFQYYREEENGRGNFPPRFSGLQFPNYSSELNVNALELDDSALYLCASSFQGAPGYGYTFGSGTRLTVV.

This rearrangement joins TRBV10-3 to TRBJ2-1; 9 bases map to TRBD1. Germline V gene data show CDR1 as ENHRY and CDR2 as SYGVKD. This CDR3 has 13 amino acids. V trimming: 8 bases; J trimming: 4 bases; junction bases outside the gene matches: 3. CDR3: CAIGTGRYNEQFF. The CDR3 DNA reads TGTGCCATCGGGACAGGGAGGTACAATGAGCAGTTCTTC.

The gene calls are TRBV5-8 and TRBJ2-3; the D gene is possibly TRBD2 (6 bases). The germline V gene has CDR1 SGHTS and CDR2 YDEGEE. This CDR3 comprises 16 residues. With 1 base removed from V and 2 bases from J, the gap between germline ends came to 14 bases. The CDR3 region has the DNA TGTGCCAGCAGCTTGCGGGTAGCGGTGGTCACAGATACGCAGTATTTT. Amino acids: CASSLRVAVVTDTQYF.

This rearrangement joins TRBV15 to TRBJ2-7; no clear D. CDR1 and CDR2 from the germline V gene are LNHNV and YYDKDF (reference sequence). The V gene lost 0 bases and the J gene lost 3 bases, with 6 bases spanning the gap. This CDR3 is 13 amino acids long. CDR3 loop: CATSRDKYYEQYF. In nucleotides, the CDR3 is TGTGCCACCAGCAGAGATAAATACTACGAGCAGTACTTC.

V usage is TRBV7-8 and J usage is TRBJ2-3; 10 bases map to TRBD1. V was pared by 5 bases and J by 6 bases, with 8 bases of the junction left unmatched. Per germline, CDR1 SGHVS and CDR2 FQNEAQ. The CDR3 contains 15 residues. The chain's CDR3 is CASSLRDRGLDTQYF. CDR3 sequence (DNA): TGTGCCAGCAGCCTTCGAGACAGGGGGCTCGATACGCAGTATTTT.